This T cell receptor beta chain came from a study of blood T cell repertoires in COVID-19. Study-wide background: COVID-19 samples from acute and convalescent phases originated in the United States, Italy and Spain.

Per the original data handling: Nucleated cell number was recorded as an estimate derived from reference gene primer amplification. Data came from immunoSEQ multiplex PCR; TCRdb stores just in-frame clones and leaves some out. V, J and clone size reflect that table, while D and trimming were determined from the DNA. The sample holds 300,000 or so clones, roughly nine tenths seen once. Participant ages covered about 18 to 89 years across about two dozen US areas. Cohort 3 recovered donors had two negative PCRs, clearance, or symptom resolution. Germline loops: CDR1 MNHEY, CDR2 SMNVEV (reference sequence). This CDR3 has 14 residues. V lost 6 bases and J lost 3, with 14 bases in between.

Specimen: PBMCs or T cells enriched from blood (not recorded which). This receptor was taken from a man aged 55 to 70 who had recovered from COVID-19. V gene TRBV27 combines with J gene TRBJ1-2, with D perhaps TRBD1 (5 bases). CDR3 nucleotides: TGTGCCAGCAGCCCAATGGGGGGGTACTATGGCTACACCTTC. As protein: CASSPMGGYYGYTF.